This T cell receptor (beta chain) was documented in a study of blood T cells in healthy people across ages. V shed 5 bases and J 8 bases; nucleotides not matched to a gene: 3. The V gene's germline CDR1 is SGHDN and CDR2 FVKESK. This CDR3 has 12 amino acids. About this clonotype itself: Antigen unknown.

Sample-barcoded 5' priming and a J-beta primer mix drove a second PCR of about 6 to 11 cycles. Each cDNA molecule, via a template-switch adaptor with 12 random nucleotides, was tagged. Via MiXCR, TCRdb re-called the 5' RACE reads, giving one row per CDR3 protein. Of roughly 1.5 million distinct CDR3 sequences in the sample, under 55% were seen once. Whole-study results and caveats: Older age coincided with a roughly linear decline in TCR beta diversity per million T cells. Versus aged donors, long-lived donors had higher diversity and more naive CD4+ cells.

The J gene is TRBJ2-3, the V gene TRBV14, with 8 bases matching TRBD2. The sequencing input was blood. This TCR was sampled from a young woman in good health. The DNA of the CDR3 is TGTGCCAGCAGCTCGGGAGGGAGTACGCAGTATTTT. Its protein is CASSSGGSTQYF.